The T cell receptor (beta chain) described here comes from a study of beta chain features in type 1 diabetes. Study-wide results and limits: Type 1 diabetes patients showed a moderate but significant shortening of TCRB CDR3s in all four CD4+ subsets. There was a possibility that cDNA sequencing over-represented cells with high TCR expression. Compared with healthy donors, patients appeared to share more similar naive, central memory and regulatory TCRB repertoires.

This clone appeared a few times. Its antigen remains unknown. Losses at the gene ends were 0 bases for V and 6 bases for J; bases not matched to a gene: 11. This CDR3 region has 17 residues. Germline V gives CDR1 SGHRS, CDR2 YFSETQ. Sorted populations all had greater than 95% purity. Expressed TCRB transcripts were sequenced after all isolated RNA was converted to cDNA. Here immunoSEQ multiplex PCR was the method, and the copy in TCRdb shows in-frame clones only, minus some. The sample lists some 170,000 clones; about 63% were seen once. Sequenced sample: naive CD4+ T cells from blood. The chain employs TRBV5-1 and TRBJ2-1; TRBD1 agrees at 8 bases. The sequence was obtained from a man under 40 with type 1 diabetes. The CDR3 region has the DNA TGCGCCAGCAGCTTGGGGTCCGGGACAGGCCTTACCAATGAGCAGTTCTTC. Its protein product is CASSLGSGTGLTNEQFF.